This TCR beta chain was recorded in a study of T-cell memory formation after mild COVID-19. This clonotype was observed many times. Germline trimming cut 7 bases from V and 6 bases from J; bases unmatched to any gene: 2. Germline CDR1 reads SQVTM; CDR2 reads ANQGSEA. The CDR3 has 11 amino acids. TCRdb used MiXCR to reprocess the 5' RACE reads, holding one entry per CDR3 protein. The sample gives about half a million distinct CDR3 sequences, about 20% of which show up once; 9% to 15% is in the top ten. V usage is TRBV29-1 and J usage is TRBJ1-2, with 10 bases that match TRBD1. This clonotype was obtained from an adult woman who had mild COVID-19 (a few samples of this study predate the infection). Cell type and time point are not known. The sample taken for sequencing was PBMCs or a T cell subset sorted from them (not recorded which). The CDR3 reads CSAGQGDGYTF. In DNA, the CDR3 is TGCAGCGCCGGACAGGGGGATGGCTACACCTTC.